The 29 T cell receptor beta chains below were found in one sample sequenced in a study of neurological immune-mediated disorders. TCRdb processed the 5' RACE reads anew with MiXCR; each CDR3 protein has one entry. The table includes under 100,000 distinct CDR3 sequences, roughly an eighth detected once. The time point was: longitudinal time-point 2. Source material: PBMCs. These receptor sequences come from a female donor with HTLV-1-associated myelopathy (HAM/TSP).

This clonotype was counted a few times. The chain is built from TRBV7-9 and TRBJ2-4; 7 bases align to TRBD1. J lost 5 bases, V lost 4 bases, and 8 bases had no gene match. Germline loops: CDR1 SEHNR, CDR2 FQNEAQ (reference sequence). The CDR3 loop spans 15 amino acids. This CDR3 reads CASSSTRQGQNIQYF. CDR3 bases: TGTGCCAGCAGCTCGACGCGACAGGGACAAAACATTCAGTACTTC. The whole variable domain, remainder taken from reference TRBV7-9 and TRBJ2-4, is DTGVSQNPRHKITKRGQNVTFRCDPISEHNRLYWYRQTLGQGPEFLTYFQNEAQLEKSRLLSDRFSAERPKGSFSTLEIQRTEQGDSAMYLCASSSTRQGQNIQYFGAGTRLSVL.

This clonotype showed up many times. The chain couples TRBV3-1 to TRBJ2-1; TRBD1 or TRBD2 may be the D gene (5 bases each). Germline V gene lookup returns CDR1 LGHDT and CDR2 YNNKEL (reference sequence). Between the trimmed V and J ends, which lost 3 bases and 6 bases, there was a span of 18 bases. There are 16 residues in the CDR3. This chain's CDR3 is CASSQGERYIFNEQFF. CDR3 bases: TGTGCCAGCAGCCAGGGGGAAAGATATATATTCAATGAGCAGTTCTTC.

In its sample, this clonotype was seen many times. CDR3 residues: CASSLTGLAQFF. The CDR3 bases are TGTGCCAGCAGTTTGACAGGGCTAGCGCAGTTCTTC. The chain employs TRBV28 and TRBJ2-1; 7 nucleotides agree with TRBD1. Trimming took 3 bases from V and 12 from J; bases not matched to a gene: 5. CDR3 size: 12 residues. Germline V gene sequence: CDR1 MDHEN, CDR2 SYDVKM.

This clonotype came up many times. The chain carries TRBV28 and TRBJ2-2; D may be TRBD1 (5 bases). There are 17 residues in the CDR3. Germline CDR1 reads MDHEN; CDR2 reads SYDVKM. Trimming removed 6 bases from V and 0 bases from J, with 17 bases in between. The CDR3 loop is CASSPPDSFTNTGELFF. In DNA form, the CDR3 reads TGTGCCAGCAGCCCACCCGACAGCTTTACGAACACCGGGGAGCTGTTTTTT. Full variable domain (missing parts from reference TRBV28 and TRBJ2-2): DVKVTQSSRYLVKRTGEKVFLECVQDMDHENMFWYRQDPGLGLRLIYFSYDVKMKEKGDIPEGYSVSREKKERFSLILESASTNQTSMYLCASSPPDSFTNTGELFFGEGSRLTVL.

This clonotype was counted many times. The rearrangement links TRBV27 to TRBJ2-1; D is uncertain. The CDR3 is 16 residues long. The V gene's germline CDR1 is MNHEY and CDR2 SMNVEV (reference sequence). Trimming shortened V by 6 bases and J by 9 bases, and 24 bases separated the two germline ends. CDR3 loop: CASSRPFPAPLGEQFF. CDR3 DNA: TGTGCCAGCAGCCGTCCGTTCCCCGCCCCTTTGGGTGAGCAGTTCTTC.

This clonotype has ten or more counts. Its ends do not fully match the called genes, so a read error is possible. This rearrangement joins TRBV12-3 or TRBV12-4 to TRBJ2-2; the match to TRBD2 covers 8 bases. CDR3 size: 16 residues. CDR3 sequence: CASSLGSGGYTGELFF. CDR3 nucleotide sequence: TGTGCCAGCAGTTTAGGGAGCGGGGGTTACACCGGGGAGCTTTTTTTT.

This clonotype appeared many times. This chain uses TRBV25-1 with TRBJ1-4; D gene uncertain. Germline CDR1 MGHDK, CDR2 SYGVNS. Trimming removed 6 bases from V and 8 bases from J, with 13 bases in between. The CDR3 length is 13 residues. The CDR3 DNA reads as TGTGCCAGCAGCGGAATGGGTTTCGAAAAACTGTTTTTT. Amino acid sequence: CASSGMGFEKLFF.

The sample holds many counts of this clonotype. V usage is TRBV7-2 and J usage is TRBJ1-5; D uncertain. This CDR3 contains 15 residues. Trimming took off 2 bases at V and 7 bases at J, with 15 bases between the two ends. The germline CDR1 and CDR2 sequences are SGHTA and FQGNSA. The CDR3 reads CASSLTRAREQPQHF. CDR3 bases: TGTGCCAGCAGCTTAACGAGGGCTCGAGAGCAGCCCCAGCATTTT.

The table lists this clonotype with many counts. The chain has TRBV5-5 and TRBJ1-6; D gene uncertain. Trimming removed 4 bases from V and 9 bases from J, with 8 bases in between. Per the germline V gene, CDR1 is SGHKS and CDR2 is YYEKEE (reference sequence). The CDR3 is 12 residues long. The CDR3 spells CASSAAGSPLHF. The CDR3 DNA follows: TGTGCCAGCAGCGCTGCGGGTTCACCCCTCCACTTT.

Many counts were recorded for this clonotype. The chain recombines TRBV6-6 with TRBJ2-1, with 8 bases fitting TRBD2. The CDR3 is 17 amino acids. The germline V gene has CDR1 MNHNY and CDR2 SVGAGI (reference sequence). V shed 7 bases and J 4 bases; nucleotides not matched to a gene: 15. CDR3 sequence (DNA): TGTGCCAGCACCCCCGGGGGCAGCGGGGGACTTTACAATGAGCAGTTCTTC. Its translation is CASTPGGSGGLYNEQFF.

The sample holds many counts of this clonotype. The chain recombines TRBV20-1 with TRBJ2-3; 8 nucleotides match TRBD2. V lost 0 bases and J lost 4; bases outside the gene matches: 3. The germline V gene encodes CDR1 DFQATT and CDR2 SNEGSKA (reference sequence). The CDR3 totals 14 residues. In nucleotides, the CDR3 is TGCAGTGCTAGAGACCGGGGGGGGGCAGATACGCAGTATTTT. It yields the protein CSARDRGGADTQYF.

This clonotype was picked up many times. The rearrangement joins TRBV7-2 to TRBJ2-3, with D hard to call. CDR1 is SGHTA, CDR2 FQGNSA, per germline. This CDR3 region has 14 residues. Trimming left V 0 bases short and J 5 bases short, with 9 bases between. The CDR3 nucleotides are TGTGCCAGCAGCTTAGCCCCCGTCGGAGATACGCAGTATTTT. The encoded protein is CASSLAPVGDTQYF.

This clonotype appeared many times. The chain employs TRBV20-1 and TRBJ2-1, with unresolved D. V lost 2 bases, J lost 8 bases, and 10 bases lay in between. CDR3 length equals 12 residues. Germline CDR1 and CDR2: DFQATT and SNEGSKA (reference sequence). CDR3 sequence: CSARSRGDEQFF. The CDR3 DNA is TGCAGTGCTAGATCCCGAGGCGATGAGCAGTTCTTC.

This chain connects TRBV5-1 to TRBJ2-2; the D gene is possibly TRBD1 (5 bases). The CDR3 is 17 residues long. The V gene lost 9 bases and the J gene lost 8 bases, with 29 bases spanning the gap. The germline V gene encodes CDR1 SGHRS and CDR2 YFSETQ. As DNA, the CDR3 is TGCGCCAACCGCCTAAGGTCGCAGGGCGAGGCCACAGGGGAGCTGTTTTTT. This codes for CANRLRSQGEATGELFF. Full variable domain (outside the CDR3, taken from reference TRBV5-1 and TRBJ2-2): KAGVTQTPRYLIKTRGQQVTLSCSPISGHRSVSWYQQTPGQGLQFLFEYFSETQRNKGNFPGRFSGRQFSNSRSEMNVSTLELGDSALYLCANRLRSQGEATGELFFGEGSRLTVL.

This clonotype was seen at least ten times. The V and J genes are TRBV5-1 and TRBJ2-1; 9 nucleotides agree with TRBD2. With 0 bases clipped from V and 6 bases from J, the junction kept 4 bases outside the gene matches. This CDR3 comprises 15 residues. The V gene's germline CDR1 is SGHRS and CDR2 YFSETQ. The CDR3 DNA follows: TGCGCCAGCAGCTTGGCCGGGACTAGCCCCAATGAGCAGTTCTTC. It specifies CASSLAGTSPNEQFF. The variable domain in full, with the rest retrieved from reference TRBV5-1 and TRBJ2-1, is KAGVTQTPRYLIKTRGQQVTLSCSPISGHRSVSWYQQTPGQGLQFLFEYFSETQRNKGNFPGRFSGRQFSNSRSEMNVSTLELGDSALYLCASSLAGTSPNEQFFGPGTRLTVL.

This clonotype was found a few times. The chain employs TRBV5-1 and TRBJ2-1, with 7 nucleotides matching TRBD2. The length of the CDR3 is 17 residues. The germline V gene encodes CDR1 SGHRS and CDR2 YFSETQ. Trimming took 0 bases from V and 1 from J; bases not matched to a gene: 7. The CDR3 spells CASSLVPRGESYNEQFF. For the CDR3, the DNA is TGCGCCAGCAGCTTGGTTCCCCGGGGGGAGTCCTACAATGAGCAGTTCTTC.

This clonotype has a count of ten or more. This chain uses TRBV28 with TRBJ2-2, with a tentative D call TRBD1 (6 bases). Trimming removed 4 bases at V and 6 bases at J, with 12 bases between. CDR3 size: 14 residues. Germline CDR1 MDHEN, CDR2 SYDVKM. CDR3 bases: TGTGCCAGCAGTTCAAAGCCAGGGGCCGGGGAGCTGTTTTTT. As protein: CASSSKPGAGELFF.

This clonotype was found many times. This sequence joins TRBV7-2 and TRBJ2-1, with D perhaps assigned TRBD1 or TRBD2 (5 bases each). The germline V and J ends were trimmed by 4 bases and 6 bases, with 13 bases remaining between them. The CDR3 spans 14 residues. Germline loops: CDR1 SGHTA, CDR2 FQGNSA. This CDR3 is CASSSPGPSNEQFF. The CDR3 nucleotides read TGTGCCAGCAGCTCTCCGGGACCCTCCAATGAGCAGTTCTTC.

This clonotype was observed at least ten times. The gene calls are TRBV18 and TRBJ2-7; D is unresolved. Deletions cut 0 bases from V and 2 bases from J, with 8 bases between. Germline V gives CDR1 KGHSH, CDR2 LQKENI. CDR3 length: 14 amino acids. The CDR3 loop reads CASSPPNFAYEQYF. The CDR3 DNA reads as TGTGCCAGCTCACCACCTAATTTCGCCTACGAGCAGTACTTC.

This clonotype has at least ten counts. The genes are TRBV29-1 and TRBJ2-7; TRBD1 matches 7 bases. The CDR3 spans 14 residues. V lost 6 bases, J lost 2 bases, and 10 bases stayed unmatched. Germline V gene lookup returns CDR1 SQVTM and CDR2 ANQGSEA. The CDR3 nucleotides read TGCAGCGTAAAGTCCGGGACAGATACCTACGAGCAGTACTTC. It translates to CSVKSGTDTYEQYF.

This clonotype has a count of ten or more. CDR3 sequence (DNA): TGTGCCAGCAGCGTTGACAGGGGAGGAGAGACCCAGTACTTC. Translated: CASSVDRGGETQYF. The chain joins TRBV11-2 to TRBJ2-5; TRBD1 agrees at 8 bases. Germline CDR1 SGHAT, CDR2 FQNNGV. V shed 5 bases and J 4 bases; nucleotides not matched to a gene: 6. There are 14 residues in the CDR3.

This clonotype showed up many times. The rearrangement uses TRBV6-4 and TRBJ1-4; D gene unclear. Germline V gene lookup returns CDR1 MRHNA and CDR2 SNTAGT. This CDR3 has 15 amino acids. V was shortened by 4 bases and J by 4 bases, with 13 bases between the two germline ends. This CDR3 is CASSALPGSNEKLFF. The CDR3 DNA reads as TGTGCCAGCAGTGCCCTGCCGGGGAGTAATGAAAAACTGTTTTTT.

This clonotype was seen many times. The chain recombines TRBV6-5 with TRBJ2-3; D may be TRBD2 (6 bases). This CDR3 is 12 amino acids long. V was clipped by 7 bases and J by 11 bases, with 16 bases between them. Germline assignment: CDR1 MNHEY and CDR2 SVGAGI. CDR3: CASMGSGGKQYF. In DNA form, the CDR3 reads TGTGCCAGCATGGGGTCCGGGGGAAAGCAGTATTTT.

In this sample, this clonotype turned up a few times. A much larger clone is a single base away; this may be a read error. The rearrangement links TRBV7-2 to TRBJ2-3, with 7 bases matching TRBD2. Trimming cost V 5 bases and J 5 bases; bases outside gene matches: 16. The CDR3 is made up of 17 amino acids. Germline CDR1 and CDR2: SGHTA and FQGNSA. The CDR3 DNA follows: TGTGCCAGCAGCCTCTCACGGCTAGCGGTGGGTATAGATACGCAGTATTTT. This sequence encodes CASSLSRLAVGIDTQYF.

This clonotype was detected ten times or more. The chain carries TRBV20-1 and TRBJ2-7, with 11 bases fitting TRBD1. Germline lookup yields CDR1 DFQATT and CDR2 SNEGSKA (reference sequence). With V trimmed by 5 bases and J by 3 bases, 9 bases remained unmatched. The CDR3 is 15 residues long. CDR3 sequence reads: CSADTPGQGVYEQYF. Here the CDR3 DNA reads TGCAGTGCTGACACGCCGGGACAGGGGGTCTACGAGCAGTACTTC.

This clonotype was detected ten times or more. V and J are TRBV18 and TRBJ1-2; D is ambiguous. Trimming took 3 bases from V and 3 from J, leaving 8 bases between them. The CDR3 totals 13 residues. Germline assignment: CDR1 KGHSH and CDR2 LQKENI. CDR3 DNA sequence: TGTGCCAGCTCACCGGCGGATGACTATGGCTACACCTTC. Translated: CASSPADDYGYTF.

This clonotype was counted many times. The J gene is TRBJ2-7, the V gene TRBV12-3 or TRBV12-4; no firm D call. The CDR3 is 15 amino acids. V lost 5 bases and J lost 1, with 15 bases in between. For the CDR3, the DNA is TGTGCCAGCAGTCCCCCAGGAATCAAGTCCTACGAGCAGTACTTC. Its protein is CASSPPGIKSYEQYF.

The table lists this clonotype with many counts. V is TRBV5-1 and J is TRBJ2-2; 12 bases align to TRBD1. The V segment lost 2 bases and the J segment 4 bases; nucleotides outside the gene matches: 6. The germline V gene has CDR1 SGHRS and CDR2 YFSETQ. The CDR3 is made up of 17 amino acids. In DNA, the CDR3 is TGCGCCAGCAGCTTTTGGGGACAGGGGGCCAGCACCGGGGAGCTGTTTTTT. Encoded protein: CASSFWGQGASTGELFF.

This clonotype appeared a few times. This chain joins TRBV29-1 and TRBJ1-2, with D perhaps matching TRBD1 (5 bases). CDR3 size: 12 residues. CDR1 is SQVTM and CDR2 is ANQGSEA in the germline V gene. V was shortened by 6 bases and J by 4 bases, with 12 bases between the two germline ends. The CDR3 sequence is CSVIRGSYGYTF. The CDR3 DNA follows: TGCAGCGTGATACGGGGGAGCTATGGCTACACCTTC.